This TCR beta chain was recorded in a study of shared T cell receptors in the human thymus. Using immunoSEQ multiplex PCR, the repertoire was profiled, and TCRdb retains in-frame clones only, with some absent. Seen here are just under 550,000 clones, around 78% observed once, and the top ten hold more than 0.01%. V lost 1 base, J lost 2 bases, and 6 bases stayed unmatched. Germline V gene lookup returns CDR1 LGHNA and CDR2 YNFKEQ. The CDR3 is 17 amino acids. Separately, the same data were catalogued under a study of human thymus T cells. As that report states: All donors were healthy Finnish infants who were undergoing corrective surgery to treat congenital heart defects. Thymus pieces cut out during corrective heart surgery were the tissue that was used. Use of V and J genes seemed skewed within the thymic and blood repertoires. Related work showed strongly overlapping thymic repertoires across unrelated individuals.

Sequenced: thymocytes. V and J are TRBV4-2 and TRBJ2-2, with 8 bases identical to TRBD1. The clonotype originates from a boy under two years old with a congenital heart defect. The CDR3 protein is CASSQGEPGGNTGELFF. DNA of the CDR3: TGTGCCAGCAGCCAAGGGGAGCCAGGGGGCAACACCGGGGAGCTGTTTTTT.